This T cell receptor (beta chain) was identified during a study of blood T cell repertoires in COVID-19. Turning to the study itself: Samples taken during acute and convalescent COVID-19 were collected in the United States, Italy and Spain. The cDNA or gDNA used as material had been derived from T cells, B-cell-depleted T cells, or PBMCs.

V lost 3 bases and J lost 2; bases outside the gene matches: 10. CDR3 length equals 17 residues. Germline V CDR1 and CDR2: SGHDT, YYEEEE. In the source study's methods: Quantification of nucleated cells was approximated via reference gene primer amplification. Assay: immunoSEQ multiplex PCR; the TCRdb copy retains only in-frame clones and omits some. V, J and clone size are those of that table, while D and trimming were read from the DNA. The sample includes 210,000 or so clones, about nine tenths seen only once; the top ten take about 4.1%. The receptor was isolated from a man aged 50 or older with acute or convalescent COVID-19. Sample: peripheral blood. The chain is built from TRBV5-6 and TRBJ1-3, with 8 bases identical to TRBD1. This CDR3 reads CASSWGRQGRTGNTIYF. CDR3 nucleotides: TGTGCCAGCAGCTGGGGGAGACAGGGGAGGACTGGAAACACCATATATTTT.